Below, one T cell receptor (beta chain) is given with its context. One end of the junction fails to match germline, which may point to a read error. Germline values: CDR1 SGHVS, CDR2 FQNEAQ. The CDR3 contains 18 residues. TCRdb's table, derived via immunoSEQ multiplex PCR, lists solely in-frame clones and lacks some. The repertoire holds approximately 62,000 clones, with 80% to 90% as singletons. The study sampled blood at baseline, cycle 4 day 1, and cycle 7 day 1. This sample is part of a study of OX40 agonist ivuxolimab in advanced cancers. Across the study: Those enrolled were around 87% male, with a mean age of around 58 years and ages from roughly 20 to 90.

Sequencing used CD4+ or CD8+ T cells sorted from blood, obtained in a trial of the OX40 agonist ivuxolimab. This receptor was obtained from an adult with an advanced solid tumor such as melanoma, head and neck, liver or kidney cancer. This rearrangement joins TRBV7-8 to TRBJ2-2, with 7 positions matching TRBD2. The CDR3 loop reads CASSLARGGSINGGELFF. DNA of the CDR3: TGTGCCAGCAGCCTAGCCCGTGGCGGGAGTATTAACGGCGGGGAGCTGTTTTTT.